The next 21 T cell receptor beta chains were all read from a single sample in a study of cytomegalovirus exposure and HLA in healthy donors. Some clones are missing from TCRdb's copy, which holds only in-frame ones; the method was immunoSEQ multiplex PCR. Of about 280,000 clones listed, more than 75% are singletons. Sequencing was performed on PBMCs. The receptor source for this set is a woman between 18 and 29 years old in good health and CMV-seronegative.

A few counts support this clone. In nucleotides, the CDR3 is TGTGCCAGCAGCGGGGGAGGGGGCTACACCTTC. This gives the protein CASSGGGGYTF. The gene calls are TRBV7-2 and TRBJ1-2, with D perhaps TRBD1 (5 bases). CDR3 length: 11 amino acids. Per germline, CDR1 SGHTA and CDR2 FQGNSA. Trimming pared 5 bases from V and 8 bases from J, leaving 9 bases between. Together with reference TRBV7-2 and TRBJ1-2, the CDR3 gives the full variable domain: GAGVSQSPSNKVTEKGKDVELRCDPISGHTALYWYRQSLGQGLEFLIYFQGNSAPDKSGLPSDRFSAERTGGSVSTLTIQRTQQEDSAVYLCASSGGGGYTFGSGTRLTVV.

This clone showed up just once. The V and J genes are TRBV28 and TRBJ2-7; weak D call: TRBD2 (5 bases). Germline CDR1 and CDR2: MDHEN and SYDVKM. V was clipped by 3 bases and J by 5 bases, with 17 bases between them. CDR3 length equals 15 residues. CDR3 sequence: CASSLNGGYLDEQYF. In DNA form, the CDR3 reads TGTGCCAGCAGTTTGAACGGCGGGTATTTGGACGAGCAGTACTTC.

The chain is built from TRBV7-8 and TRBJ2-3, with TRBD2 matching 12 bases. Germline CDR1 SGHVS, CDR2 FQNEAQ. V lost 7 bases and J lost 1; bases outside the gene matches: 9. There are 17 residues in the CDR3. DNA of the CDR3: TGTGCCAGCACCCCTCGACTAGCGGGAGTTGGCACAGATACGCAGTATTTT. It yields the protein CASTPRLAGVGTDTQYF.

The V and J genes are TRBV27 and TRBJ2-1; TRBD2 might be the D (5 bases). V lost 3 bases to trimming and J lost 4 bases, with 13 bases between them. Germline-derived CDR1 and CDR2 are MNHEY and SMNVEV (reference sequence). The CDR3 consists of 15 residues. As DNA, the CDR3 is TGTGCCAGCAGTTTTGACGGGAATCCTTACAATGAGCAGTTCTTC. This translates into CASSFDGNPYNEQFF.

The chain combines TRBV4-1 with TRBJ2-1; 9 positions agree with TRBD1. Trimming took 3 bases from V and 7 from J; bases not matched to a gene: 13. This CDR3 spans 17 amino acids. Germline CDR1 is MGHRA and CDR2 is YSYEKL. The CDR3 DNA reads as TGCGCCAGCAGCCACGTTTGGACAGGGGAAAATTTGAATGAGCAGTTCTTC. Protein sequence: CASSHVWTGENLNEQFF.

The V gene is TRBV13, the J gene TRBJ2-3; D is unresolved. This CDR3 region has 13 residues. Trimming stripped 2 bases from V and 2 bases from J, with 5 bases between. Germline V lookup: CDR1 PRHDT, CDR2 FYEKMQ (reference sequence). The CDR3 DNA sequence: TGTGCCAGCAGCTTAAGCTTCACAGATACGCAGTATTTT. Translating gives CASSLSFTDTQYF.

The rearrangement uses TRBV15 and TRBJ2-1; D not resolved. V lost 1 base to trimming and J lost 0 bases, with 7 bases between them. Germline assignment: CDR1 LNHNV and CDR2 YYDKDF (reference sequence). The CDR3 is 15 amino acids. The CDR3 spells CATSRATSSYNEQFF. CDR3 nucleotides: TGTGCCACCAGCAGAGCAACGAGCTCCTACAATGAGCAGTTCTTC.

The CDR3 nucleotides are TGTGCCAGCAGTCAAGGGCCCAATGAGCAGTTCTTC. Amino acids: CASSQGPNEQFF. The V call is TRBV2, the J call TRBJ2-1, with D unclear. Germline V CDR1 and CDR2: SNHLY, FYNNEI. V gave up 5 bases and J gave up 6 bases, with 8 bases separating them. The CDR3 is 12 residues long.

The V and J genes are TRBV18 and TRBJ2-6; D possibly corresponds to TRBD1 (6 bases). CDR1 and CDR2 (germline): KGHSH, LQKENI. Trimming took 2 bases from V and 13 from J, leaving 27 bases between them. The CDR3 has 18 amino acids. CDR3 residues: CASSPSISLAGDLEVLTF. The CDR3 DNA reads as TGTGCCAGCTCACCAAGTATTAGTCTGGCAGGGGATCTGGAAGTCCTGACTTTC.

In its sample, this clone was seen once. This chain joins TRBV7-9 and TRBJ2-5, with 7 bases fitting TRBD1. The CDR3 totals 16 residues. Trimming took 2 bases from V and 7 from J; bases not matched to a gene: 13. CDR1 SEHNR and CDR2 FQNEAQ come from the germline V gene (reference sequence). CDR3 in amino acids: CASSLFGRQGIPTQYF. The CDR3 bases are TGTGCCAGCAGCTTATTCGGACGACAGGGCATACCGACCCAGTACTTC.

V usage is TRBV5-1 and J usage is TRBJ1-4, with a weak D call TRBD1 (6 bases). Germline loops: CDR1 SGHRS, CDR2 YFSETQ. This CDR3 is 13 amino acids long. V lost 4 bases and J 6 bases, leaving 10 bases between the germline ends. CDR3 in DNA: TGCGCCAGCAGCCCAGCAGGGGATGAAAAACTGTTTTTT. Translated: CASSPAGDEKLFF.

The chain links TRBV11-2 to TRBJ2-5, with 10 bases that match TRBD2. Germline lookup yields CDR1 SGHAT and CDR2 FQNNGV. The CDR3 spans 18 residues. Trimming removed 5 bases from V and 5 bases from J; junction bases left unmatched: 17. CDR3 in DNA: TGTGCCAGCAGCCGGACTAGCGGTATGGGGGCCCAGCGTGAGACCCAGTACTTC. Translated: CASSRTSGMGAQRETQYF. The variable domain in full, completed from reference TRBV11-2 and TRBJ2-5, reads EAGVAQSPRYKIIEKRQSVAFWCNPISGHATLYWYQQILGQGPKLLIQFQNNGVVDDSQLPKDRFSAERLKGVDSTLKIQPAKLEDSAVYLCASSRTSGMGAQRETQYFGPGTRLLVL.

V usage is TRBV28 and J usage is TRBJ1-2; tentative D call: TRBD1 (6 bases). Germline loops: CDR1 MDHEN, CDR2 SYDVKM. The CDR3 covers 14 residues. The V gene lost 6 bases and the J gene lost 9 bases, with 20 bases spanning the gap. The CDR3 here is CASSKGGGGGSYTF. In nucleotides, the CDR3 is TGTGCCAGCAGCAAGGGTGGGGGGGGCGGAAGCTACACCTTC.

This chain connects TRBV28 to TRBJ2-3; D call uncertain. CDR1 MDHEN and CDR2 SYDVKM come from the germline V gene. This CDR3 region has 13 residues. The V and J ends lost 1 base and 5 bases respectively, with 7 bases between them. This chain's CDR3 is CASSLYAEDTQYF. The CDR3 DNA reads as TGTGCCAGCAGTTTATATGCGGAAGATACGCAGTATTTT.

The CDR3 sequence: CASSTERQGGAYGYTF. The CDR3 coding sequence is TGTGCCAGCAGCACCGAAAGACAGGGGGGGGCCTATGGCTACACCTTC. The chain couples TRBV28 to TRBJ1-2; TRBD1 aligns across 9 bases. After removal of 6 bases from V and 4 bases from J, the junction contained 12 bases not matched to a gene. This CDR3 spans 16 amino acids. Germline V gives CDR1 MDHEN, CDR2 SYDVKM.

This chain connects TRBV5-6 to TRBJ2-2, with TRBD2 as a possible D gene (6 bases). The V gene lost 0 bases and the J gene lost 6 bases, with 9 bases spanning the gap. The length of the CDR3 is 14 residues. Germline V lookup: CDR1 SGHDT, CDR2 YYEEEE. CDR3 bases: TGTGCCAGCAGCTTGGTTTGGGGGGCCGGGGAGCTGTTTTTT. Translation: CASSLVWGAGELFF.

The CDR3 is CASSLETGDQPQHF. The CDR3 DNA sequence: TGCGCCAGCAGCTTGGAGACAGGGGATCAGCCCCAGCATTTT. The chain recombines TRBV5-1 with TRBJ1-5; 8 nucleotides agree with TRBD1. CDR1 is SGHRS and CDR2 is YFSETQ in the germline V gene. CDR3 length equals 14 residues. The V and J ends lost 0 bases and 5 bases, in that order; junction bases with no gene match: 1.

As concerns this clone: The sample holds other DNA sequences that translate to the same CDR3. The rearrangement joins TRBV18 to TRBJ1-1; no firm D call. This CDR3 has 13 amino acids. Germline V lookup: CDR1 KGHSH, CDR2 LQKENI. Trimming cost V 1 base and J 1 base, with 4 bases left between them. DNA of the CDR3: TGTGCCAGCTCACCACTACAGAACACTGAAGCTTTCTTT. Protein sequence: CASSPLQNTEAFF.

This chain uses TRBV9 with TRBJ2-7, with D possibly being TRBD1 (5 bases). The CDR3 is 13 residues long. Trimming cost V 4 bases and J 4 bases, with 12 bases left between them. Per germline, CDR1 SGDLS and CDR2 YYNGEE. The CDR3 sequence: CASSSGQGYEQYF. The CDR3 nucleotides are TGTGCCAGCAGCTCAGGTCAGGGATACGAGCAGTACTTC.

The chain recombines TRBV4-2 with TRBJ1-1, with D maybe TRBD1 (5 bases). The CDR3 consists of 15 residues. V lost 0 bases and J lost 7, with 15 bases in between. Germline values: CDR1 LGHNA, CDR2 YNFKEQ. In DNA form, the CDR3 reads TGTGCCAGCAGCCAAGAACAGGCGGAGGGGCATGAAGCTTTCTTT. Protein product: CASSQEQAEGHEAFF.

The chain combines TRBV5-1 with TRBJ2-7; D perhaps matches TRBD1 (6 bases). The CDR3 has 15 amino acids. Germline-derived CDR1 and CDR2 are SGHRS and YFSETQ. V shed 5 bases and J shed 0 bases, with 15 bases lying between them. This chain's CDR3 is CASSQGQRSSYEQYF. CDR3 sequence (DNA): TGCGCCAGCAGTCAAGGACAGCGTTCCTCCTACGAGCAGTACTTC.